A single sample is the source of the 24 T cell receptor beta chains below, sequenced in a study of beta chain features in type 1 diabetes. cDNA synthesis used the whole RNA isolate, giving expressed TCRB sequences. Assay: immunoSEQ multiplex PCR; the TCRdb copy retains only in-frame clones and omits some. This table has roughly 300,000 clones, 11% to 15% appearing once. The specimen was central memory CD4+ T cells from blood. Receptor source: a man aged 25-45 years in good health.

The chain recombines TRBV4-1 with TRBJ1-1; D uncertain. The V and J ends lost 3 bases and 4 bases respectively, with 15 bases between them. The length of the CDR3 is 15 residues. Germline CDR1 is MGHRA and CDR2 is YSYEKL. CDR3: CASSQWAEGATEAFF. CDR3 DNA: TGCGCCAGCAGCCAGTGGGCTGAGGGTGCCACTGAAGCTTTCTTT.

This chain joins TRBV7-9 and TRBJ1-2; no clear D. The CDR3 totals 14 residues. The germline V gene has CDR1 SEHNR and CDR2 FQNEAQ (reference sequence). Trimming cost V 5 bases and J 2 bases, with 12 bases left between them. In nucleotides, the CDR3 is TGTGCCAGCAGCCCCGACCGTAGAAACTATGGCTACACCTTC. Protein product: CASSPDRRNYGYTF.

This clone was observed a few times. The sample carries other DNA sequences with the same CDR3. The rearrangement links TRBV6-5 to TRBJ2-3; 14 bases map to TRBD2. Looked up from germline, CDR1 is MNHEY and CDR2 is SVGAGI. The CDR3 is made up of 14 amino acids. After removal of 8 bases from V and 3 bases from J, the junction contained 1 base not matched to a gene. The CDR3 nucleotides read TGTGCCAGCCGACTAGCGGGGGGGACAGATACGCAGTATTTT. Translated, it gives CASRLAGGTDTQYF.

CDR3 sequence (DNA): TGTGCCAGCAGCCCCAATCACCCGAATCAGCCCCAGCATTTT. Its translation is CASSPNHPNQPQHF. The rearrangement uses TRBV7-2 and TRBJ1-5, with D uncertain. This CDR3 region has 14 residues. The V end lost 5 bases, the J end lost 4 bases, and 12 bases lay between the germline ends. Germline CDR1 is SGHTA and CDR2 is FQGNSA.

In this sample, this clone turned up a few times. The rearrangement uses TRBV7-2 and TRBJ2-2; TRBD2 aligns across 13 bases. CDR1 and CDR2 from the germline V gene are SGHTA and FQGNSA. This CDR3 is built from 15 residues. V gave up 4 bases and J gave up 6 bases; unmatched junction bases: 2. CDR3 DNA sequence: TGTGCCAGCAGCTCTGGGACTAGCGGGGCCGGGGAGCTGTTTTTT. Protein sequence: CASSSGTSGAGELFF.

This clone was picked up a small number of times. The rearrangement links TRBV11-2 to TRBJ2-1; no clear D gene. The germline gives CDR1 SGHAT, CDR2 FQNNGV. This CDR3 region has 12 residues. V was trimmed by 4 bases and J by 12 bases, leaving 13 bases between them. This CDR3 is CASSSGPSRQFF. CDR3 coding DNA: TGTGCCAGCAGCTCCGGCCCCAGTCGGCAGTTCTTC.

This clone was seen a few times. The genes are TRBV5-4 and TRBJ2-7; weak D call: TRBD1 (5 bases). From germline, CDR1 is SGHNT and CDR2 YYREEE (reference sequence). The ends were cut back, 1 base at V and 6 bases at J, with 8 bases in the middle. The CDR3 consists of 12 residues. The CDR3 spells CASSLQGGEQYF. In nucleotides, the CDR3 is TGTGCCAGCAGCTTGCAGGGCGGCGAGCAGTACTTC.

The table lists this clone with a few counts. The J gene is TRBJ2-3, the V gene TRBV7-2; the D gene is possibly TRBD2 (6 bases). The V end lost 1 base, the J end lost 2 bases, and 13 bases lay between the germline ends. Germline V gene data show CDR1 as SGHTA and CDR2 as FQGNSA. The CDR3 length is 16 residues. The CDR3 coding sequence is TGTGCCAGCAGCTTAGGAGGCGGGACCAACACAGATACGCAGTATTTT. Its translation is CASSLGGGTNTDTQYF.

This clone turned up a few times. V is TRBV6-1 and J is TRBJ2-5; 7 bases align to TRBD2. The germline V gene has CDR1 MNHNS and CDR2 SASEGT. The CDR3 contains 12 residues. Trimming took 3 bases from V and 7 from J; bases not matched to a gene: 2. The CDR3: CASSERGRTQYF. DNA for the CDR3: TGTGCCAGCAGTGAGCGCGGGAGGACCCAGTACTTC.

The rearrangement links TRBV29-1 to TRBJ2-3; TRBD2 agrees at 14 bases. The V and J ends lost 6 bases and 3 bases, in that order; junction bases with no gene match: 8. The CDR3 covers 16 residues. The V gene's germline CDR1 is SQVTM and CDR2 ANQGSEA. CDR3 protein: CSVKRGTSGRTDTQYF. The DNA of the CDR3 is TGCAGCGTCAAACGAGGGACTAGCGGGAGAACAGATACGCAGTATTTT.

The CDR3 region is CASSLAGANYGYTF. Written as DNA, the CDR3 is TGTGCCAGCAGCTTAGCGGGGGCGAACTATGGCTACACCTTC. The gene calls are TRBV11-2 and TRBJ1-2; a weak D match, TRBD1 (6 bases). The CDR3 extends over 14 amino acids. Germline V gene lookup returns CDR1 SGHAT and CDR2 FQNNGV. V was trimmed by 1 base and J by 2 bases, leaving 8 bases between them.

There are a few counts of this clone. This chain uses TRBV7-2 with TRBJ2-5; 7 positions match TRBD1. The germline V gene has CDR1 SGHTA and CDR2 FQGNSA. Germline trimming cut 5 bases from V and 3 bases from J; bases unmatched to any gene: 3. The CDR3 totals 13 residues. CDR3 region: CASSTDREETQYF. CDR3 nucleotides: TGTGCCAGCAGCACCGACAGGGAAGAGACCCAGTACTTC.

This clone has only a few counts. The rearrangement joins TRBV6-5 to TRBJ2-1; D perhaps matches TRBD1 (5 bases). Per the germline V gene, CDR1 is MNHEY and CDR2 is SVGAGI. This CDR3 contains 15 residues. V was pared by 4 bases and J by 7 bases, with 17 bases between. The CDR3, as DNA: TGTGCCAGCAGTTCCTTAAAGGGGAACTGGAATGAGCAGTTCTTC. It yields the protein CASSSLKGNWNEQFF.

Only a few counts were recorded for this clone. This chain links TRBV2 with TRBJ2-5; D call uncertain. Trimming removed 7 bases at V and 2 bases at J, with 14 bases between. This CDR3 has 14 residues. Germline CDR1 SNHLY, CDR2 FYNNEI. The CDR3 DNA reads TGTGCCAGCAAGCCCGGGCGGATACAAGAGACCCAGTACTTC. Translated, it gives CASKPGRIQETQYF.

V and J are TRBV6-1 and TRBJ2-7; D is ambiguous. Trimming removed 6 bases at V and 3 bases at J, with 9 bases between. The germline V gene has CDR1 MNHNS and CDR2 SASEGT. The CDR3 contains 12 residues. CDR3 nucleotide sequence: TGTGCCAGCAGCGATCTTATCTACGAGCAGTACGTC. It specifies CASSDLIYEQYV.

The chain is built from TRBV6-1 and TRBJ1-2; tentatively, D is TRBD1 (5 bases). Germline V gives CDR1 MNHNS, CDR2 SASEGT. V was clipped by 5 bases and J by 8 bases, with 9 bases between them. The CDR3 has 11 amino acids. The CDR3 sequence: CASSPGWGYTF. In DNA, the CDR3 is TGTGCCAGCAGTCCAGGGTGGGGCTACACCTTC.

This clone showed up just a few times. The chain joins TRBV18 to TRBJ1-1, with 9 bases identical to TRBD1. Germline values: CDR1 KGHSH, CDR2 LQKENI. The CDR3 covers 18 residues. With 5 bases clipped from V and 0 bases from J, the junction kept 13 bases outside the gene matches. As DNA, the CDR3 is TGTGCCAGCTCAAGTAAGCCGGGACAGGGCTTCATGAACACTGAAGCTTTCTTT. Amino acid sequence: CASSSKPGQGFMNTEAFF. Filled out from reference TRBV18 and TRBJ1-1, the complete variable domain reads NAGVMQNPRHLVRRRGQEARLRCSPMKGHSHVYWYRQLPEEGLKFMVYLQKENIIDESGMPKERFSAEFPKEGPSILRIQQVVRGDSAAYFCASSSKPGQGFMNTEAFFGQGTRLTVV.

This clone was found a few times. The DNA for the CDR3 is TGTGCCAGCAGCTTAGTACTTAACACCGGGGAGCTGTTTTTT. Protein: CASSLVLNTGELFF. This chain links TRBV11-2 with TRBJ2-2, with D uncertain. Germline CDR1 SGHAT, CDR2 FQNNGV. The CDR3 contains 14 residues. V was shortened by 1 base and J by 2 bases, with 5 bases between the two germline ends. The full variable domain, with the rest looked up from reference TRBV11-2 and TRBJ2-2, is EAGVAQSPRYKIIEKRQSVAFWCNPISGHATLYWYQQILGQGPKLLIQFQNNGVVDDSQLPKDRFSAERLKGVDSTLKIQPAKLEDSAVYLCASSLVLNTGELFFGEGSRLTVL.

The genes are TRBV11-2 and TRBJ2-1; 11 bases match TRBD2. CDR1 is SGHAT, CDR2 FQNNGV, per germline. CDR3 size: 18 residues. V lost 2 bases to trimming and J lost 7 bases; unmatched junction nucleotides: 13. The CDR3 bases are TGTGCCAGCAGCTTAAATCTAGCGGGGGGCCCGAGGGGAAATGAGCAGTTCTTC. Its translation: CASSLNLAGGPRGNEQFF.

This clone was counted a few times. The V call is TRBV12-5, the J call TRBJ1-1; no definite D call. The V gene's germline CDR1 is LGHNT and CDR2 FRNRAP. Between the trimmed V and J ends, which lost 10 bases and 0 bases, there was a span of 12 bases. The CDR3 sequence is 13 residues long. The CDR3: CATQREVNTEAFF. DNA of the CDR3: TGTGCTACACAGAGGGAGGTGAACACTGAAGCTTTCTTT.

The chain is built from TRBV10-2 and TRBJ1-3; D is unresolved. V was clipped by 4 bases and J by 5 bases, with 21 bases between them. CDR1 is WSHSY and CDR2 is SAAADI in the germline V gene. The CDR3 has 17 amino acids. The CDR3 here is CASSGGVGRNLRNTIYF. The CDR3 nucleotides read TGCGCCAGCAGTGGCGGGGTTGGGCGGAACCTCAGAAACACCATATATTTT.

This clone was picked up a small number of times. The chain couples TRBV5-4 to TRBJ2-3, with 11 positions matching TRBD2. Germline V gene sequence: CDR1 SGHNT, CDR2 YYREEE (reference sequence). V dropped 0 bases and J dropped 14; count of bases not matched to a gene: 8. The CDR3 covers 14 residues. CDR3 protein: CASSLESSGGPRYF. CDR3 sequence (DNA): TGTGCCAGCAGCTTGGAGTCTAGCGGGGGGCCCCGGTATTTT. Filled out from reference TRBV5-4 and TRBJ2-3, the complete variable domain reads ETGVTQSPTHLIKTRGQQVTLRCSSQSGHNTVSWYQQALGQGPQFIFQYYREEENGRGNFPPRFSGLQFPNYSSELNVNALELDDSALYLCASSLESSGGPRYFGPGTRLTVL.

This clone was detected only a few times. CDR3 coding DNA: TGCGCCAGCAGCTCCGCTAGCGGAGAGACCCAGTACTTC. It translates to CASSSASGETQYF. V usage is TRBV5-1 and J usage is TRBJ2-5; 7 bases agree with TRBD2. This CDR3 region has 13 residues. The V gene end was trimmed by 3 bases and the J gene end by 4 bases; junction bases not matched to a gene: 3. Looked up from germline, CDR1 is SGHRS and CDR2 is YFSETQ.

V gene TRBV2 combines with J gene TRBJ1-2; possibly TRBD1 for D (6 bases). The ends were cut back, 10 bases at V and 6 bases at J, with 21 bases in the middle. CDR3 length equals 14 residues. Looked up from germline, CDR1 is SNHLY and CDR2 is FYNNEI. CDR3 coding DNA: TGTGCCACCCAGAAGACGGGACAAACCGATGGCTACACCTTC. Translation gives CATQKTGQTDGYTF. The whole variable domain, filled in from reference TRBV2 and TRBJ1-2, reads EPEVTQTPSHQVTQMGQEVILRCVPISNHLYFYWYRQILGQKVEFLVSFYNNEISEKSEIFDDQFSVERPDGSNFTLKIRSTKLEDSAMYFCATQKTGQTDGYTFGSGTRLTVV.